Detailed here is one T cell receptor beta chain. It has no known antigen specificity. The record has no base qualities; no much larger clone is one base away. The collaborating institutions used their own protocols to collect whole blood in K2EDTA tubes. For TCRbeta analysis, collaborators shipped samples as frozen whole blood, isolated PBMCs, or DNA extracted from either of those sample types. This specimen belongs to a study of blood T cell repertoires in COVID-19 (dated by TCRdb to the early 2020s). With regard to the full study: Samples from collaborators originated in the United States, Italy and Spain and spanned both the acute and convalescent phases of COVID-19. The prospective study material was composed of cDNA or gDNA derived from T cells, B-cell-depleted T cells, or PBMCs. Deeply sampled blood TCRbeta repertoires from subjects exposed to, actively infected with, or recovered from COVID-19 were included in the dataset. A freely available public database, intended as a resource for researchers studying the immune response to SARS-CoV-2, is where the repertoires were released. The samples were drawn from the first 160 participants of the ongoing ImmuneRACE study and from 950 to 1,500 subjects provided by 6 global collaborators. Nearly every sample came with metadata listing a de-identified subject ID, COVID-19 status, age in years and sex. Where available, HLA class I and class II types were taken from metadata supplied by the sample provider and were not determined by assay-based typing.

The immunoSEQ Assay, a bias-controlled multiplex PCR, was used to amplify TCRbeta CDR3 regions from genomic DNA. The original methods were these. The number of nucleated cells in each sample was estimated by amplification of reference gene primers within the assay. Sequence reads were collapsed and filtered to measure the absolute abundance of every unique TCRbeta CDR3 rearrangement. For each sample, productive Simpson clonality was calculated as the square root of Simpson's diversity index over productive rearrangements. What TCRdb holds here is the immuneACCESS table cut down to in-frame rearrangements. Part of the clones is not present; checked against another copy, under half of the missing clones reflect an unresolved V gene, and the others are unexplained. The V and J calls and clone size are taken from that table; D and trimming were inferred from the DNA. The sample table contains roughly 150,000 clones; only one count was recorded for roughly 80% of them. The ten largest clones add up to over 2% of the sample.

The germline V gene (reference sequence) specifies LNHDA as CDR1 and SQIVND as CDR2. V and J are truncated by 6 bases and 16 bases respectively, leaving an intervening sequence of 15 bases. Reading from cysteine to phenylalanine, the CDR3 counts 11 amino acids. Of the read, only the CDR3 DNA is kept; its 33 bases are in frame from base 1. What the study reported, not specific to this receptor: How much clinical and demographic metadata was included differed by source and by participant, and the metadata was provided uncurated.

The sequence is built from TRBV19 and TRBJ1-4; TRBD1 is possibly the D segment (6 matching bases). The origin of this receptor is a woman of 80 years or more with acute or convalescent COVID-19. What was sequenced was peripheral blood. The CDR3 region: CASSFTGTKFF. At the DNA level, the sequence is TGTGCCAGTAGCTTCACCGGGACAAAGTTTTTT.